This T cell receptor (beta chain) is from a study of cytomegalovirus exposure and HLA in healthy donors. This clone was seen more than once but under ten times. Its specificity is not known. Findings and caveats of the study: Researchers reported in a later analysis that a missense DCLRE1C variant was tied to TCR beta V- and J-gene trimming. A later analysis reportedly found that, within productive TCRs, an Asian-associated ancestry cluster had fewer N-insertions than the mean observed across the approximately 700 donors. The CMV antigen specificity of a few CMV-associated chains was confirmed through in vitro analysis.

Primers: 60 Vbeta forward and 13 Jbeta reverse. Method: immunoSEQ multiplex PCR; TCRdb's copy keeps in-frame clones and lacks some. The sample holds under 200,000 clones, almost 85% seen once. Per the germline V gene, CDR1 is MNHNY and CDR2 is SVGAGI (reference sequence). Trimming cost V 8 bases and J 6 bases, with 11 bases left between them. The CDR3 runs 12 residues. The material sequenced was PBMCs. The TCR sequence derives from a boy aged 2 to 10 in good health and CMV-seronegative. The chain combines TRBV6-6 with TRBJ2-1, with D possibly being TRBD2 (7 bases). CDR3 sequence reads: CASWEGGNEQFF. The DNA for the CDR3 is TGTGCCAGCTGGGAGGGGGGCAATGAGCAGTTCTTC.